The rows below give T cell receptor beta chains drawn from one sample of a study of resident and recirculating memory T cells in vitiligo. Using immunoSEQ multiplex PCR, the repertoire was profiled, and TCRdb retains in-frame clones only, with some absent. The sample holds around 38,000 clones; about 93% are singletons and the top ten take about 4.5%. The sequenced material came from blood. The receptor source for this set is a male donor with vitiligo. Each CDR3 is given with its conserved first and last residue. A D gene is named only where the DNA matches it firmly.

cdr3_aa	v_call	j_call	d_call
CASSHVAKNIQYF	TRBV11-2	TRBJ2-4	.
CASSLGAGLTQGGEAFF	TRBV5-1	TRBJ1-1	.
CASGWLQGRPNQPQHF	TRBV21-1	TRBJ1-5	.
CASSLGRRGSNNEQFF	TRBV7-9	TRBJ2-1	.
CASRDAGYGYTF	TRBV6-5	TRBJ1-2	.
CASINGLAGGKGQFF	TRBV11-2	TRBJ2-1	TRBD2
CASSLDGETQYF	TRBV5-4	TRBJ2-5	.
CSVGGDRETYNEQFF	TRBV29-1	TRBJ2-1	TRBD1
CASSVSGREDTQYF	TRBV9	TRBJ2-3	.
CASSPFTFFDMTGELFF	TRBV4-1	TRBJ2-2	.
CASSGTPQILSGNTIYF	TRBV19	TRBJ1-3	.
CASSFGFGGGTDTQYF	TRBV7-6	TRBJ2-3	TRBD2
CASSRAYEQYF	TRBV6-1	TRBJ2-7	.
CAISERGRDYEQYF	TRBV10-3	.	.
CASSLELAGGTNTGELFF	TRBV5-1	TRBJ2-2	TRBD2
CASSLTGRSYGYTF	TRBV5-6	TRBJ1-2	.